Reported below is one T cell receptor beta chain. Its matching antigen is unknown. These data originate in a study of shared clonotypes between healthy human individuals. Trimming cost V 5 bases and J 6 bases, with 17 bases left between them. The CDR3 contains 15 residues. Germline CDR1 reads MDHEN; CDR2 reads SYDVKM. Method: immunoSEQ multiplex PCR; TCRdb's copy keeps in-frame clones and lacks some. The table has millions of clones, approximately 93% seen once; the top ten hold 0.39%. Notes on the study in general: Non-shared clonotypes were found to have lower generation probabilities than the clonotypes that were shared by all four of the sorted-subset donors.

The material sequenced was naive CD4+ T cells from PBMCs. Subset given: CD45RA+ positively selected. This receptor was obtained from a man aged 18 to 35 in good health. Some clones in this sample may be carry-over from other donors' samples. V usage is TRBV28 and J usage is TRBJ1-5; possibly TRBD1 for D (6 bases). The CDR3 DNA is TGTGCCAGCAGTCCCCCCCAGGGGATCGGTCAGCCCCAGCATTTT. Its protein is CASSPPQGIGQPQHF. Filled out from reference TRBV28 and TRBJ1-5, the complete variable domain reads DVKVTQSSRYLVKRTGEKVFLECVQDMDHENMFWYRQDPGLGLRLIYFSYDVKMKEKGDIPEGYSVSREKKERFSLILESASTNQTSMYLCASSPPQGIGQPQHFGDGTRLSIL.